This record concerns one T cell receptor (beta chain) sequence. These data originate in a study of blood T cell repertoires in COVID-19. The wider study: Sites across the United States, Italy and Spain contributed samples from acute and convalescent COVID-19. PBMCs, B-cell-depleted T cells, or T cells were the source of the cDNA or gDNA that made up the material.

The Seattle patients joined while their infection was active and were tracked longitudinally afterward. In the study's own analysis: Amplifying reference gene primers gave estimates of nucleated cell counts. Measured with immunoSEQ multiplex PCR; TCRdb has only the in-frame clones, and not every one. V, J and clone size are those of that table, while D and trimming were read from the DNA. This sample has 120,000 to 150,000 clones, with roughly nine tenths found just once. Looked up from germline, CDR1 is MNHEY and CDR2 is SVGAGI. Between the trimmed V and J ends, which lost 2 bases and 4 bases, there was a span of 10 bases. CDR3 length equals 14 residues.

This rearrangement joins TRBV6-5 to TRBJ2-3, with D unclear. Material for sequencing was peripheral blood. This receptor was taken from a human donor with COVID-19, enrolled during active disease. The donor label of this sample is uncertain. The CDR3 DNA is TGTGCCAGCAGTTACGCGGCTCCACCAGATACGCAGTATTTT. Translated, it gives CASSYAAPPDTQYF.